This T cell receptor beta chain is drawn from a study of T cells expressing NK-cell markers. The overall study: It was from sorted CD3+CD56+NKG2C+, CD3+CD56+NKG2C- and CD3+CD56-NKG2C+ T cells that TCR beta repertoires came.

This CDR3 is 17 amino acids long. Reanalyzing the 5' RACE reads, TCRdb keeps one entry per CDR3 protein, without DNA. The sample has hundreds of thousands of distinct CDR3 sequences; the top ten hold about 4.2%. The source material was blood T cells: a sorted CD56 or NKG2C T cell subset, CD4+ or CD8+ T cells, or bulk PBMC T cells (not recorded which). The receptor was isolated from a woman between 18 and 69 years old in good health. J is TRBJ2-3 and V is TRBV12-3 or TRBV12-4; TCRdb indicates TRBD2, and absent DNA this call remains unverified. Here the CDR3 reads CASSPLGLAGSTDTQYF.